Each of the 32 T cell receptor beta chains below was sequenced from the same sample in a study of shared T cell receptors in the human thymus. Produced via immunoSEQ multiplex PCR; TCRdb's table is partial and in-frame only. The table shows about 380,000 clones, with 85% to 95% occurring only once. What was sequenced was thymocytes. All receptors derive from a human donor.

The V and J genes are TRBV7-9 and TRBJ2-6, with 7 bases matching TRBD1. With 1 base clipped from V and 4 bases from J, the junction kept 13 bases outside the gene matches. The CDR3 has 19 amino acids. Germline assignment: CDR1 SEHNR and CDR2 FQNEAQ (reference sequence). This CDR3 is CASSLDSGTGAVGANVLTF. The DNA of the CDR3 is TGTGCCAGCAGCTTAGATTCGGGAACAGGGGCGGTGGGGGCCAACGTCCTGACTTTC.

The chain is built from TRBV7-9 and TRBJ2-3, with 16 bases matching TRBD2. The V gene's germline CDR1 is SEHNR and CDR2 FQNEAQ (reference sequence). The CDR3 is made up of 19 amino acids. J gave up 3 bases and V 5 bases, and 11 bases lay outside the gene matches. The chain's CDR3 is CASSVSGTSGREETDTQYF. The CDR3, as DNA: TGTGCCAGCAGCGTATCCGGGACTAGCGGGAGGGAGGAAACAGATACGCAGTATTTT.

This rearrangement joins TRBV7-9 to TRBJ1-2; tentatively, D is TRBD1 (5 bases). Trimming stripped 5 bases from V and 4 bases from J, with 20 bases between. Germline V gene sequence: CDR1 SEHNR, CDR2 FQNEAQ (reference sequence). The CDR3 covers 16 residues. The CDR3 is CASSAARGGPLYGYTF. In nucleotides, the CDR3 is TGTGCCAGCAGCGCCGCGAGGGGTGGGCCCCTCTATGGCTACACCTTC.

This chain joins TRBV21-1 and TRBJ1-1. TRBV21-1 is termed a pseudogene. The CDR3 consists of 13 residues. The CDR3, as DNA: TGTGCCAGCAGCGCCCGGGATAAAGGAGGAGCTTTCTTT. Its translation: CASSARDKGGAFF.

The chain is built from TRBV4-3 and TRBJ2-3; possibly TRBD2 for D (5 bases). Germline V gene lookup returns CDR1 LGHNA and CDR2 YSLEER. V was pared by 0 bases and J by 6 bases, with 7 bases between. The CDR3 has 13 residues. As DNA, the CDR3 is TGCGCCAGCAGCCAAGATAGCGAGGATACGCAGTATTTT. The encoded protein is CASSQDSEDTQYF.

The chain links TRBV7-8 to TRBJ1-5; D is undetermined. The CDR3 sequence is 15 residues long. CDR1 is SGHVS, CDR2 FQNEAQ, per germline. V was cut by 1 base and J by 6 bases, with 13 bases left in between. This CDR3 reads CASSLESGLLQPQHF. The CDR3 coding sequence is TGTGCCAGCAGCTTAGAATCAGGTTTACTTCAGCCCCAGCATTTT.

The chain combines TRBV27 with TRBJ2-3; 9 bases are shared with TRBD2. There are 16 residues in the CDR3. The V gene's germline CDR1 is MNHEY and CDR2 SMNVEV (reference sequence). V lost 8 bases to trimming and J lost 5 bases; unmatched junction nucleotides: 14. The CDR3 DNA reads TGTGCCAGCGCCCTTCGACTAGCGGTATTATTAGATACGCAGTATTTT. It is translated as CASALRLAVLLDTQYF.

CDR3 region: CASRLCSGANVLTF. CDR3 DNA sequence: TGTGCCAGCAGGTTGTGTTCCGGGGCCAACGTCCTGACTTTC. The gene calls are TRBV21-1 and TRBJ2-6. TRBV21-1 is a known pseudogene. The CDR3 covers 14 residues.

The chain joins TRBV9 to TRBJ2-1; perhaps D is TRBD1 or TRBD2 (6 bases each). Trimming pared 3 bases from V and 9 bases from J, leaving 19 bases between. The CDR3 runs 15 residues. CDR1 is SGDLS and CDR2 is YYNGEE in the germline V gene. The DNA for the CDR3 is TGTGCCAGCAGCGCCAGGACAAGGGGGGCCGGTGAGCAGTTCTTC. Protein: CASSARTRGAGEQFF. Combining the CDR3 with reference TRBV9 and TRBJ2-1 gives the whole variable domain DSGVTQTPKHLITATGQRVTLRCSPRSGDLSVYWYQQSLDQGLQFLIQYYNGEERAKGNILERFSAQQFPDLHSELNLSSLELGDSALYFCASSARTRGAGEQFFGPGTRLTVL.

The chain carries TRBV4-1 and TRBJ2-7; TRBD2 matches at 7 bases. Unmatched junction bases numbered 9, after V lost 1 base and J lost 0 bases. Germline V lookup: CDR1 MGHRA, CDR2 YSYEKL. The CDR3 extends over 17 amino acids. The DNA of the CDR3 is TGCGCCAGCAGCCAAGTAGGGCTTAGCGGGTTCTCCTACGAGCAGTACTTC. Its protein product is CASSQVGLSGFSYEQYF.

The chain carries TRBV15 and TRBJ1-2, with TRBD1 identical over 9 bases. After removal of 4 bases from V and 3 bases from J, the junction contained 12 bases not matched to a gene. The CDR3 has 17 residues. CDR1 LNHNV and CDR2 YYDKDF come from the germline V gene (reference sequence). The CDR3: CATSTCDTGGADYGYTF. The CDR3 coding sequence is TGTGCCACCAGCACTTGCGACACAGGGGGCGCCGACTATGGCTACACCTTC.

The chain recombines TRBV27 with TRBJ1-1, with TRBD1 matching over 12 bases. After removal of 3 bases from V and 4 bases from J, the junction contained 6 bases not matched to a gene. This CDR3 region has 16 residues. Looked up from germline, CDR1 is MNHEY and CDR2 is SMNVEV (reference sequence). The CDR3 DNA sequence: TGTGCCAGCAGTTTGGGGACAGGGGGCGGGAGCACTGAAGCTTTCTTT. Protein: CASSLGTGGGSTEAFF.

The rearrangement links TRBV7-8 to TRBJ1-1, with D unclear. Germline values: CDR1 SGHVS, CDR2 FQNEAQ. The ends were cut back, 1 base at V and 3 bases at J, with 12 bases in the middle. The CDR3 is made up of 15 amino acids. The CDR3 protein is CASSLVRPPDTEAFF. The CDR3, as DNA: TGTGCCAGCAGCTTAGTTAGGCCGCCGGACACTGAAGCTTTCTTT.

This chain joins TRBV10-1 and TRBJ2-3, with TRBD2 identical over 10 bases. This CDR3 region has 20 residues. CDR1 and CDR2 from the germline V gene are WNHNN and SYGVQD (reference sequence). Unmatched junction bases numbered 20, after V lost 4 bases and J lost 4 bases. CDR3 region: CASSASAGERAGGPADTQYF. As DNA, the CDR3 is TGCGCCAGCAGTGCCTCGGCAGGAGAACGAGCGGGAGGGCCTGCAGATACGCAGTATTTT.

This sequence joins TRBV5-1 and TRBJ2-2; D uncertain. Trimming took 9 bases from V and 0 from J, leaving 3 bases between them. The CDR3 has 11 amino acids. Germline CDR1 and CDR2: SGHRS and YFSETQ. This CDR3 is CATANTGELFF. The CDR3 region has the DNA TGCGCCACCGCGAACACCGGGGAGCTGTTTTTT.

The J gene is TRBJ1-5, the V gene TRBV21-1. TRBV21-1 corresponds to a pseudogene. This CDR3 contains 19 residues. The chain's CDR3 is CASSKEGTGAGASNQPQHF. The CDR3 DNA reads as TGTGCCAGCAGCAAAGAGGGAACGGGGGCCGGGGCGAGCAATCAGCCCCAGCATTTT.

The chain has TRBV6-5 and TRBJ2-7, with D possibly being TRBD1 (6 bases). The CDR3 consists of 13 residues. Trimming removed 8 bases from V and 2 bases from J, with 13 bases in between. The germline gives CDR1 MNHEY, CDR2 SVGAGI. CDR3 coding DNA: TGTGCCAGCGGCAACAGGGCTCCCTACGAGCAGTACTTC. Amino acids: CASGNRAPYEQYF.

The J gene is TRBJ2-3, the V gene TRBV6-5; 9 bases map to TRBD1. This CDR3 region has 15 residues. J gave up 0 bases and V 5 bases, and 3 bases lay outside the gene matches. The germline V gene has CDR1 MNHEY and CDR2 SVGAGI. The CDR3 here is CASSLQGASTDTQYF. CDR3 coding DNA: TGTGCCAGCAGTCTACAGGGGGCGAGCACAGATACGCAGTATTTT.

The chain employs TRBV9 and TRBJ1-4, with D hard to call. V lost 0 bases, J lost 7 bases, and 10 bases lay in between. Looked up from germline, CDR1 is SGDLS and CDR2 is YYNGEE. The CDR3 has 14 amino acids. DNA for the CDR3: TGTGCCAGCAGCGTAGGACATGATGCTGAAAAACTGTTTTTT. It is translated as CASSVGHDAEKLFF.

This rearrangement joins TRBV6-4 to TRBJ2-3, with D unresolved. This CDR3 contains 15 residues. Germline lookup yields CDR1 MRHNA and CDR2 SNTAGT. Trimming removed 1 base at V and 0 bases at J, with 8 bases between. The CDR3 loop reads CASSDWPSSTDTQYF. The CDR3 DNA is TGTGCCAGCAGTGACTGGCCCTCTAGCACAGATACGCAGTATTTT.

V usage is TRBV2 and J usage is TRBJ2-3; 8 bases match TRBD2. The J segment lost 1 base and the V segment lost 0 bases, leaving 27 bases of the junction unmatched. Germline V gene lookup returns CDR1 SNHLY and CDR2 FYNNEI. The length of the CDR3 is 24 residues. The CDR3 DNA sequence: TGTGCCAGCAGTGAAGCGCTCCTCGACGGAGCTTTGCGCGAGACTAGCGCAGGCACAGATACGCAGTATTTT. This codes for CASSEALLDGALRETSAGTDTQYF.

The gene calls are TRBV7-9 and TRBJ2-2; 10 bases match TRBD1. Germline assignment: CDR1 SEHNR and CDR2 FQNEAQ (reference sequence). CDR3 length equals 18 residues. V was clipped by 1 base and J by 5 bases; unmatched bases: 10. The CDR3 loop is CASSLGCMGQGKTGELFF. In DNA form, the CDR3 reads TGTGCCAGCAGCTTAGGTTGTATGGGACAGGGGAAAACCGGGGAGCTGTTTTTT.

The chain recombines TRBV9 with TRBJ1-1; D is undetermined. Germline CDR1 is SGDLS and CDR2 is YYNGEE. Trimming stripped 0 bases from V and 1 base from J, with 13 bases between. CDR3 length equals 16 residues. DNA of the CDR3: TGTGCCAGCAGCGTAGTTTATAGGATAAAGAACACTGAAGCTTTCTTT. Its translation is CASSVVYRIKNTEAFF.

This rearrangement joins TRBV10-1 to TRBJ2-1; D is unclear. This CDR3 contains 17 residues. V lost 7 bases, J lost 0 bases, and 19 bases lay in between. CDR1 and CDR2 from the germline V gene are WNHNN and SYGVQD (reference sequence). CDR3 bases: TGCGCCAGCAAGCAGGACGGGCCGTTCGACTCCTACAATGAGCAGTTCTTC. Its protein is CASKQDGPFDSYNEQFF.

The J gene is TRBJ2-5, the V gene TRBV5-1; 9 nucleotides line up with TRBD2. The V gene end was trimmed by 0 bases and the J gene end by 4 bases; junction bases not matched to a gene: 7. The CDR3 loop spans 16 amino acids. Germline CDR1 is SGHRS and CDR2 is YFSETQ. CDR3 sequence: CASSLGPAGGVETQYF. CDR3 nucleotide sequence: TGCGCCAGCAGCTTGGGGCCCGCGGGAGGGGTAGAGACCCAGTACTTC.

The chain carries TRBV13 and TRBJ2-7; D may be TRBD2 (8 bases). Trimming shortened V by 5 bases and J by 1 base, and 15 bases separated the two germline ends. The CDR3 has 15 amino acids. Germline values: CDR1 PRHDT, CDR2 FYEKMQ (reference sequence). The CDR3, as DNA: TGTGCCAGCAGCCAGGGGGGACTAGAGTCCTACGAGCAGTACTTC. Amino acids: CASSQGGLESYEQYF.

V is TRBV15 and J is TRBJ1-4; D unclear. The CDR3 extends over 15 amino acids. From germline, CDR1 is LNHNV and CDR2 YYDKDF (reference sequence). The V end lost 0 bases, the J end lost 8 bases, and 13 bases lay between the germline ends. CDR3 residues: CATSRDRQAGEKLFF. The DNA for the CDR3 is TGTGCCACCAGCAGAGATCGGCAGGCCGGCGAAAAACTGTTTTTT. Complete variable domain (other parts from reference TRBV15 and TRBJ1-4): DAMVIQNPRYQVTQFGKPVTLSCSQTLNHNVMYWYQQKSSQAPKLLFHYYDKDFNNEADTPDNFQSRRPNTSFCFLDIRSPGLGDTAMYLCATSRDRQAGEKLFFGSGTQLSVL.

The gene calls are TRBV6-4 and TRBJ2-2, with a tentative D call TRBD1 (5 bases). The CDR3 covers 16 residues. V gave up 0 bases and J gave up 2 bases, with 10 bases separating them. Germline V gene data show CDR1 as MRHNA and CDR2 as SNTAGT. Written as DNA, the CDR3 is TGTGCCAGCAGTGACTCGTCGGACAACAACACCGGGGAGCTGTTTTTT. Translating gives CASSDSSDNNTGELFF.

The DNA for the CDR3 is TGTGCCAGCAGCCAATCTCCGAGACGGGGAGGCACTGAAGCTTTCTTT. Protein sequence: CASSQSPRRGGTEAFF. The chain uses TRBV13 and TRBJ1-1; no clear D. In germline, CDR1 is PRHDT, CDR2 FYEKMQ (reference sequence). V was clipped by 5 bases and J by 4 bases, with 20 bases between them. The CDR3 covers 16 residues.

The V call is TRBV6-5, the J call TRBJ1-2; tentative D call: TRBD1 (6 bases). The CDR3 is 13 residues long. Germline V CDR1 and CDR2: MNHEY, SVGAGI. Deletions cut 6 bases from V and 4 bases from J, with 12 bases between. This CDR3 reads CASSSDRRYGYTF. The CDR3 nucleotides are TGTGCCAGCAGCTCAGACAGGCGCTATGGCTACACCTTC.

The gene calls are TRBV10-2 and TRBJ2-7; TRBD2 agrees at 13 bases. Losses at the gene ends were 4 bases for V and 0 bases for J; bases not matched to a gene: 15. CDR1 is WSHSY and CDR2 is SAAADI in the germline V gene. CDR3 size: 20 residues. CDR3 nucleotide sequence: TGCGCCAGCAGTGGGTCTAGAGGACTAGCGGGAGAGGGGAGCTCCTACGAGCAGTACTTC. Protein product: CASSGSRGLAGEGSSYEQYF.

This chain uses TRBV28 with TRBJ2-3, with D possibly being TRBD1 (5 bases). The CDR3 has 16 residues. Germline loops: CDR1 MDHEN, CDR2 SYDVKM. Trimming pared 6 bases from V and 3 bases from J, leaving 19 bases between. The CDR3 reads CASSPPDKGKTDTQYF. The CDR3 DNA reads as TGTGCCAGCAGCCCCCCGGACAAGGGTAAGACAGATACGCAGTATTTT.